This T cell receptor beta chain was observed in a study of regulatory T cells in long-lasting Graves disease. Study-wide results and limits: Thyroid tissue was not studied; only peripheral blood was.

Researchers made TCR beta libraries by using iRepertoire HTBI primers and running Arm-PCR on CDR3 regions. MiXCR, run by TCRdb on the multiplex PCR reads, gives a single entry per CDR3 protein. The sample has over 500,000 distinct CDR3 sequences, about 15% seen once. There are many counts of this clonotype. What it binds is not known. As for time point: newly diagnosed GD, antithyroid drugs for less than 3 months. The TCR library used RNA extracted from PBMCs. There are 12 residues in the CDR3. Germline loops: CDR1 DFQATT, CDR2 SNEGSKA (reference sequence). V lost 7 bases to trimming and J lost 5 bases; unmatched junction nucleotides: 5. Another study also made use of these data, one on T cells in Graves' hyperthyroidism and ophthalmopathy. This second report adds: Diagnoses used clinical symptoms, serum thyroxine and TRAb, thyroid ultrasound and orbital computed tomography. The HTBI primer set served for first-round RT-PCR of the TCR CDR3. Ophthalmopathy was predicted by the model a median of about 6.5 months ahead of onset.

This TCR was sampled from a man aged 18 to 29 with Graves disease. The sequencing used peripheral blood mononuclear cells (PBMCs), collected at new diagnosis, from a patient treated with antithyroid drugs. V gene TRBV20-1 combines with J gene TRBJ2-1; 7 bases agree with TRBD1. DNA of the CDR3: TGCAGTGGTAACAGGGGCCACAATGAGCAGTTCTTC. This gives the protein CSGNRGHNEQFF.